The 5 T cell receptor beta chains presented below share a single source sample, sequenced in a study of cytomegalovirus exposure and HLA in healthy donors. It was with 60 Vbeta and 13 Jbeta primers that the PCR ran. Some clones are missing from TCRdb's copy, which holds only in-frame ones; the method was immunoSEQ multiplex PCR. The table shows fewer than 150,000 clones, with 78% occurring only once. Sequenced input: PBMCs. The receptors shown here come from a male donor in good health and CMV-seronegative.

This chain links TRBV19 with TRBJ2-5; 10 bases are shared with TRBD1. This CDR3 has 15 residues. CDR1 and CDR2 from the germline V gene are LNHDA and SQIVND (reference sequence). Unmatched junction bases numbered 8, after V lost 5 bases and J lost 5 bases. DNA of the CDR3: TGTGCCAGTAGTCCTCGGACAGGGGGATCGGAGACCCAGTACTTC. Its translation is CASSPRTGGSETQYF.

The gene calls are TRBV30 and TRBJ1-1; no reliable D call. With 4 bases removed from V and 2 bases from J, the gap between germline ends came to 8 bases. Germline V gives CDR1 GTSNPN, CDR2 SVGIG (reference sequence). This CDR3 spans 12 amino acids. CDR3: CAWKRRNTEAFF. The CDR3 DNA sequence: TGTGCCTGGAAGAGGCGAAACACTGAAGCTTTCTTT.

This chain uses TRBV2 with TRBJ2-1; D is perhaps TRBD1 (6 bases). The CDR3 extends over 14 amino acids. Trimming took off 1 base at V and 9 bases at J, with 13 bases between the two ends. Germline V CDR1 and CDR2: SNHLY, FYNNEI. The CDR3 reads CASSEGGQGTEQFF. The CDR3 bases are TGTGCCAGCAGTGAAGGTGGGCAGGGGACTGAGCAGTTCTTC.

The chain has TRBV4-1 and TRBJ1-4, with 7 bases aligning to TRBD1. V shed 0 bases and J 5 bases; nucleotides not matched to a gene: 12. The CDR3 runs to 18 residues. CDR1 and CDR2 (germline): MGHRA, YSYEKL. CDR3 in amino acids: CASSQELRRGPSNEKLFF. The CDR3 DNA sequence: TGCGCCAGCAGCCAAGAATTGAGGAGGGGGCCCTCGAATGAAAAACTGTTTTTT.

This clone was observed a single time. The junction differs from germline at one of its ends, possibly a read error. The chain employs TRBV27 and TRBJ1-1, with TRBD1 identical over 8 bases. Germline CDR1 reads MNHEY; CDR2 reads SMNVEV (reference sequence). The CDR3 is made up of 12 amino acids. The CDR3 sequence: CASLTAGGDVSF. The DNA of the CDR3 is TGTGCCAGCCTGACGGCAGGGGGCGATGTGTCATTT.